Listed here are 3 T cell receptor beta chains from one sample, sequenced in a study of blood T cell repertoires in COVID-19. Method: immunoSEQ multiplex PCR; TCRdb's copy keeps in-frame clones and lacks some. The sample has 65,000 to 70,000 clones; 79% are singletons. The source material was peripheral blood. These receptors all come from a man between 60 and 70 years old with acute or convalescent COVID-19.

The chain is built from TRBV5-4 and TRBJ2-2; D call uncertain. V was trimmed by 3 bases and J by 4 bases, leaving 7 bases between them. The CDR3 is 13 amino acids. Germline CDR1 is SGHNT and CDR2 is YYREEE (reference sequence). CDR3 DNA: TGTGCCAGCAGCTCCGGTGTCACCGGGGAGCTGTTTTTT. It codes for CASSSGVTGELFF.

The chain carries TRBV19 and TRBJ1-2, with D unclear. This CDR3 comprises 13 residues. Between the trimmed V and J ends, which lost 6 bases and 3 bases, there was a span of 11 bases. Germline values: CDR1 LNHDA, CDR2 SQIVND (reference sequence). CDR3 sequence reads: CASRWRADYGYTF. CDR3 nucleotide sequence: TGTGCCAGTAGGTGGAGGGCCGACTATGGCTACACCTTC.

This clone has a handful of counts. The CDR3, as DNA: TGTGCCAGCAGCCTCTGGACAGCCAATGAGCAGTTCTTC. It encodes CASSLWTANEQFF. The genes are TRBV7-3 and TRBJ2-1, with D possibly TRBD1 on 6 matching bases. CDR1 is SGHTA, CDR2 FQGTGA, per germline. The CDR3 covers 13 residues. V lost 5 bases and J lost 6, with 11 bases in between.